This is a list of T cell receptor beta chains from one sample in a study of a mutant IDH1 vaccine in newly diagnosed glioma. Their cognate antigens are unknown. Clones were read by immunoSEQ multiplex PCR, and TCRdb kept only the in-frame ones, dropping some. The repertoire includes around 50,000 clones, about 88% of them detected once, and approximately 4.3% sits in the top ten. The sequencing used PBMCs, collected from a glioma patient whose treatment included an IDH1 peptide vaccine. These receptors all come from a woman aged 25 to 39 with glioma. Some clones in this sample may be carry-over from other donors' samples. The CDR3 runs from the conserved cysteine through the conserved F or W. A D gene is named only where the DNA matches it firmly. Clone size appears in some rows only: once, few, many, or a class for an expanded clone.

abundance: -; d_gene: -; v_gene: TRBV25-1; j_gene: TRBJ2-1; CDR3aa: CASGQGAPYNEQFF; CDR3nt: TGTGCCAGCGGGCAGGGCGCCCCCTACAATGAGCAGTTCTTC
abundance: -; d_gene: -; v_gene: TRBV9; j_gene: TRBJ1-1; CDR3aa: CASSPGEGVGLNTEAFF; CDR3nt: TGTGCCAGCAGCCCCGGGGAAGGGGTTGGCTTGAACACTGAAGCTTTCTTT
abundance: few; d_gene: -; v_gene: TRBV9; j_gene: TRBJ1-1; CDR3aa: CASSVGRGGGTEAFF; CDR3nt: TGTGCCAGCAGCGTAGGCCGAGGGGGGGGCACTGAAGCTTTCTTT
abundance: -; d_gene: -; v_gene: TRBV10-1; j_gene: TRBJ1-1; CDR3aa: CASSSQTYTEAFF; CDR3nt: TGCGCCAGCAGTTCTCAGACCTACACTGAAGCTTTCTTT
abundance: -; d_gene: -; v_gene: TRBV7-2; j_gene: TRBJ1-5; CDR3aa: CASSLTGGNQPQHF; CDR3nt: TGTGCCAGCAGCTTAACCGGGGGCAATCAGCCCCAGCATTTT
abundance: -; d_gene: TRBD1; v_gene: TRBV7-9; j_gene: TRBJ1-4; CDR3aa: CASSRDSTGLFF; CDR3nt: TGTGCCAGCAGCCGGGACAGTACGGGTCTGTTTTTT
abundance: -; d_gene: -; v_gene: TRBV4-2; j_gene: TRBJ2-7; CDR3aa: CASSQDGVGRGREQYF; CDR3nt: TGTGCCAGCAGCCAAGATGGGGTGGGAAGGGGGAGGGAGCAGTACTTC
abundance: -; d_gene: TRBD2; v_gene: TRBV5-8; j_gene: TRBJ2-1; CDR3aa: CASSLLAATDNEQFF; CDR3nt: TGTGCCAGCAGCTTGCTAGCGGCCACCGACAATGAGCAGTTCTTC
abundance: -; d_gene: TRBD1; v_gene: TRBV6-5; j_gene: TRBJ1-1; CDR3aa: CASRQQGVTEAFF; CDR3nt: TGTGCCAGCAGGCAACAGGGGGTCACTGAAGCTTTCTTT
abundance: -; d_gene: -; v_gene: TRBV7-2; j_gene: TRBJ2-3; CDR3aa: CASSPRPTDTQYF; CDR3nt: TGTGCCAGCAGCCCGAGACCCACAGATACGCAGTATTTT
abundance: -; d_gene: -; v_gene: TRBV9; j_gene: TRBJ1-4; CDR3aa: CASSVEPGHNEKLFF; CDR3nt: TGTGCCAGCAGCGTAGAACCAGGGCATAATGAAAAACTGTTTTTT
abundance: -; d_gene: TRBD2; v_gene: TRBV6-5; j_gene: TRBJ2-1; CDR3aa: CASSGGLAGVNEQFF; CDR3nt: TGTGCCAGCAGCGGGGGACTAGCGGGAGTAAATGAGCAGTTCTTC
abundance: -; d_gene: -; v_gene: TRBV6-6; j_gene: TRBJ2-5; CDR3aa: CASSLRQAETQYF; CDR3nt: TGTGCCAGCAGTTTAAGGCAGGCAGAGACCCAGTACTTC
abundance: -; d_gene: TRBD2; v_gene: TRBV2; j_gene: TRBJ2-7; CDR3aa: CASSEGLVNLGQYF; CDR3nt: TGTGCCAGCAGTGAGGGACTAGTAAACCTGGGGCAGTACTTC
abundance: -; d_gene: -; v_gene: TRBV9; j_gene: TRBJ1-1; CDR3aa: CASSVGWGNTEAFF; CDR3nt: TGTGCCAGCAGCGTAGGATGGGGGAACACTGAAGCTTTCTTT
abundance: -; d_gene: -; v_gene: TRBV29-1; j_gene: TRBJ1-2; CDR3aa: CSVEDGPADYGYTF; CDR3nt: TGCAGCGTTGAAGATGGTCCCGCGGATTACGGCTACACCTTC
abundance: -; d_gene: TRBD1; v_gene: TRBV19; j_gene: TRBJ2-5; CDR3aa: CASSEGAEQYF; CDR3nt: TGTGCCAGTAGCGAGGGGGCTGAGCAGTACTTC
abundance: few; d_gene: TRBD2; v_gene: TRBV19; j_gene: TRBJ2-7; CDR3aa: CASSIASGTSYEQYF; CDR3nt: TGTGCCAGTAGTATCGCTAGCGGGACCTCCTACGAGCAGTACTTC
abundance: -; d_gene: TRBD1; v_gene: TRBV28; j_gene: TRBJ2-2; CDR3aa: CASSSLRRTGNTGELFF; CDR3nt: TGTGCCAGCAGTTCTTTACGCCGGACAGGGAACACCGGGGAGCTGTTTTTT
abundance: -; d_gene: -; v_gene: TRBV18; j_gene: TRBJ2-3; CDR3aa: CASSPRQGGTDTQYF; CDR3nt: TGTGCCAGCTCACCACGGCAGGGTGGTACAGATACGCAGTATTTT
abundance: -; d_gene: -; v_gene: TRBV7-9; j_gene: TRBJ1-1; CDR3aa: CASSLGDEAFF; CDR3nt: TGTGCCAGCAGCTTAGGTGACGAAGCTTTCTTT
abundance: -; d_gene: -; v_gene: TRBV27; j_gene: TRBJ2-7; CDR3aa: CASSFNRRPVEQYF; CDR3nt: TGTGCCAGCAGTTTCAACCGGAGGCCCGTCGAGCAGTACTTC
abundance: -; d_gene: -; v_gene: TRBV27; j_gene: TRBJ2-7; CDR3aa: CASSFAIGGSEQYF; CDR3nt: TGTGCCAGCAGTTTCGCCATCGGGGGCTCCGAGCAGTACTTC
abundance: -; d_gene: TRBD1; v_gene: TRBV29-1; j_gene: TRBJ2-5; CDR3aa: CSVGDRAKTQYF; CDR3nt: TGCAGCGTGGGGGACAGGGCCAAGACCCAGTACTTC
abundance: -; d_gene: TRBD2; v_gene: TRBV7-9; j_gene: TRBJ2-1; CDR3aa: CASSSGTSVYNEQFF; CDR3nt: TGTGCCAGCAGTTCCGGGACTAGCGTTTACAATGAGCAGTTCTTC
abundance: -; d_gene: -; v_gene: TRBV6-4; j_gene: TRBJ1-2; CDR3aa: CASSESHEGLYGYTF; CDR3nt: TGTGCCAGCAGTGAAAGTCATGAGGGACTCTATGGCTACACCTTC
abundance: -; d_gene: TRBD1; v_gene: TRBV5-1; j_gene: TRBJ1-2; CDR3aa: CASSLRVGGAEGYTF; CDR3nt: TGCGCCAGCAGCTTGAGAGTAGGGGGCGCGGAAGGCTACACCTTC
abundance: -; d_gene: -; v_gene: TRBV14; j_gene: TRBJ2-3; CDR3aa: CASSLEVGTDTQYF; CDR3nt: TGTGCCAGCAGCCTCGAGGTAGGGACAGATACGCAGTATTTT
abundance: -; d_gene: TRBD1; v_gene: TRBV5-1; j_gene: TRBJ1-5; CDR3aa: CASSIGQGPNQPQHF; CDR3nt: TGCGCCAGCAGCATTGGACAGGGACCAAATCAGCCCCAGCATTTT
abundance: once; d_gene: TRBD1; v_gene: TRBV5-1; j_gene: TRBJ2-7; CDR3aa: CASSTGQGGFYEQYF; CDR3nt: TGCGCCAGCAGCACAGGACAGGGGGGGTTCTACGAGCAGTACTTC
abundance: -; d_gene: -; v_gene: TRBV30; j_gene: TRBJ1-2; CDR3aa: CAWSVSDANYGYTF; CDR3nt: TGTGCCTGGAGTGTCTCAGACGCTAACTATGGCTACACCTTC
abundance: once; d_gene: TRBD2; v_gene: TRBV2; j_gene: TRBJ2-2; CDR3aa: CASNGLAGGTGELFF; CDR3nt: TGTGCCAGCAATGGACTAGCGGGAGGCACCGGGGAGCTGTTTTTT